This is a list of T cell receptor beta chains from one sample in a study of T cell responses to AZD1222 COVID-19 vaccine. This table comes from immunoSEQ multiplex PCR, and its TCRdb copy is limited to in-frame clones, with some not included. The repertoire includes around 150,000 clones, less than 95% of them detected once, and approximately 6.2% sits in the top ten. The material was peripheral blood, obtained 28 days after the second AZD1222 dose. The receptors were gathered from an adult who received the AZD1222 COVID-19 vaccine. The CDR3 runs from the conserved cysteine through the conserved F or W. A D gene is named only where the DNA matches it firmly. Not all rows give a size; the values are once, few, many and, for expanded clones, a class.

D gene: TRBD1
CDR3 length: 16
J gene: TRBJ2-1
V gene: TRBV5-1
clone size: .
CDR3 protein: CASSEGTGISYNEQFF
CDR3 DNA: TGCGCCAGCAGCGAGGGGACAGGGATAAGTTACAATGAGCAGTTCTTC

D gene: .
CDR3 length: 16
J gene: TRBJ2-3
V gene: TRBV21-1
clone size: .
CDR3 protein: CASSKDLEDRGDTQYF
CDR3 DNA: TGTGCCAGCAGCAAAGACCTGGAGGACAGGGGAGATACGCAGTATTTT

D gene: .
CDR3 length: 14
J gene: TRBJ1-3
V gene: TRBV7-2
clone size: once
CDR3 protein: CASSSKNSGNTIYF
CDR3 DNA: TGTGCCAGCAGCTCCAAAAACTCTGGAAACACCATATATTTT

D gene: TRBD1
CDR3 length: 18
J gene: TRBJ1-6
V gene: TRBV11-2
clone size: few
CDR3 protein: CASSLDQVRGLGNSPLHF
CDR3 DNA: TGTGCCAGCAGCTTAGATCAAGTCAGGGGGCTAGGCAATTCACCCCTCCACTTT

D gene: .
CDR3 length: 13
J gene: TRBJ1-1
V gene: TRBV10-3
clone size: .
CDR3 protein: CAISGGLNTEAFF
CDR3 DNA: TGTGCCATCAGTGGAGGGTTGAACACTGAAGCTTTCTTT

D gene: .
CDR3 length: 12
J gene: TRBJ1-2
V gene: TRBV18
clone size: .
CDR3 protein: CATPTRGEGYTF
CDR3 DNA: TGTGCCACCCCGACTCGGGGTGAAGGCTACACCTTC

D gene: .
CDR3 length: 16
J gene: TRBJ1-1
V gene: TRBV6-5
clone size: .
CDR3 protein: CASSYRQVLMNTEAFF
CDR3 DNA: TGTGCCAGCAGTTACCGTCAGGTCCTCATGAACACTGAAGCTTTCTTT

D gene: .
CDR3 length: 16
J gene: TRBJ1-2
V gene: TRBV28
clone size: .
CDR3 protein: CASSLGSGAPNYGYTF
CDR3 DNA: TGTGCCAGCAGTTTAGGATCGGGTGCCCCTAACTATGGCTACACCTTC

D gene: TRBD1
CDR3 length: 16
J gene: TRBJ1-4
V gene: TRBV6-1
clone size: .
CDR3 protein: CASSARQGRISEKLFF
CDR3 DNA: TGTGCCAGCAGTGCTAGACAGGGCCGCATAAGTGAAAAACTGTTTTTT

D gene: TRBD1
CDR3 length: 15
J gene: TRBJ2-7
V gene: TRBV15
clone size: .
CDR3 protein: CATSRGGTGGVEQYF
CDR3 DNA: TGTGCCACCAGCAGAGGGGGGACAGGGGGCGTCGAGCAGTACTTC

D gene: .
CDR3 length: 14
J gene: TRBJ1-5
V gene: TRBV28
clone size: .
CDR3 protein: CASSGGGSNQPQHF
CDR3 DNA: TGTGCCAGCAGTGGAGGGGGTAGCAATCAGCCCCAGCATTTT

D gene: .
CDR3 length: 15
J gene: TRBJ1-6
V gene: TRBV6-1
clone size: .
CDR3 protein: CASSERWGHNSPLHF
CDR3 DNA: TGTGCCAGCAGTGAAAGGTGGGGGCATAATTCACCCCTCCACTTT

D gene: TRBD1
CDR3 length: 13
J gene: TRBJ1-5
V gene: TRBV19
clone size: once
CDR3 protein: CASSDNRGQPQHF
CDR3 DNA: TGTGCCAGTAGCGATAACAGGGGTCAGCCCCAGCATTTT

D gene: .
CDR3 length: 16
J gene: TRBJ2-1
V gene: TRBV5-5
clone size: .
CDR3 protein: CASSLWRALSYNEQFF
CDR3 DNA: TGTGCCAGCAGCTTATGGCGGGCCCTCTCCTACAATGAGCAGTTCTTC

D gene: .
CDR3 length: 15
J gene: TRBJ2-3
V gene: TRBV28
clone size: .
CDR3 protein: CASSLPRSDPDTQYF
CDR3 DNA: TGTGCCAGCAGCTTACCCCGTTCCGATCCAGATACGCAGTATTTT

D gene: .
CDR3 length: 16
J gene: TRBJ1-3
V gene: TRBV6-6
clone size: .
CDR3 protein: CASSSDLLGLGNTIYF
CDR3 DNA: TGTGCCAGCAGTTCGGATTTATTGGGTCTTGGAAACACCATATATTTT

D gene: .
CDR3 length: 16
J gene: TRBJ1-2
V gene: TRBV19
clone size: .
CDR3 protein: CASSIGPLRTNYGYTF
CDR3 DNA: TGTGCCAGTAGTATCGGCCCGCTGCGGACCAACTATGGCTACACCTTC

D gene: .
CDR3 length: 15
J gene: TRBJ2-7
V gene: TRBV7-8
clone size: .
CDR3 protein: CASSHRGRTTYEQYF
CDR3 DNA: TGTGCCAGCAGTCACCGGGGACGGACGACCTACGAGCAGTACTTC

D gene: TRBD2
CDR3 length: 14
J gene: TRBJ2-3
V gene: TRBV7-6
clone size: .
CDR3 protein: CASSLREGTDTQYF
CDR3 DNA: TGTGCCAGCAGCTTACGGGAGGGAACAGATACGCAGTATTTT

D gene: TRBD1
CDR3 length: 15
J gene: TRBJ2-1
V gene: TRBV5-1
clone size: .
CDR3 protein: CASSSDRGQYNEQFF
CDR3 DNA: TGCGCCAGCAGCTCGGACAGGGGGCAGTACAATGAGCAGTTCTTC

D gene: .
CDR3 length: 15
J gene: TRBJ2-1
V gene: TRBV7-9
clone size: .
CDR3 protein: CASSLRQSDDNEQFF
CDR3 DNA: TGTGCCAGCAGCTTAAGGCAGTCGGATGACAATGAGCAGTTCTTC

D gene: TRBD1
CDR3 length: 17
J gene: TRBJ1-4
V gene: TRBV2
clone size: .
CDR3 protein: CASSLVDRGPGDEKLFF
CDR3 DNA: TGTGCCAGCAGTTTGGTGGACAGGGGGCCGGGGGATGAAAAACTGTTTTTT

D gene: .
CDR3 length: 13
J gene: TRBJ2-7
V gene: TRBV7-9
clone size: .
CDR3 protein: CASSLSTSYEQYF
CDR3 DNA: TGTGCCAGCAGCTTGTCCACCTCCTACGAGCAGTACTTC

D gene: TRBD2
CDR3 length: 15
J gene: TRBJ2-2
V gene: TRBV19
clone size: .
CDR3 protein: CASSRLAGATGELFF
CDR3 DNA: TGTGCCAGTAGTAGACTAGCGGGAGCCACCGGGGAGCTGTTTTTT

D gene: TRBD1
CDR3 length: 13
J gene: TRBJ1-1
V gene: TRBV10-3
clone size: .
CDR3 protein: CAISETTGGEAFF
CDR3 DNA: TGTGCCATCAGTGAGACGACAGGGGGTGAAGCTTTCTTT

D gene: TRBD2
CDR3 length: 17
J gene: TRBJ2-7
V gene: TRBV5-5
clone size: .
CDR3 protein: CASSLLAGATNAYEQYF
CDR3 DNA: TGTGCCAGCAGCTTGCTAGCGGGCGCAACCAACGCCTACGAGCAGTACTTC

D gene: .
CDR3 length: 12
J gene: TRBJ2-3
V gene: TRBV5-1
clone size: .
CDR3 protein: CASSTGADTQYF
CDR3 DNA: TGCGCCAGCAGCACCGGGGCAGATACGCAGTATTTT

D gene: .
CDR3 length: 15
J gene: TRBJ1-2
V gene: TRBV28
clone size: .
CDR3 protein: CASRKQTWGGDGYTF
CDR3 DNA: TGTGCCAGCAGAAAACAGACCTGGGGAGGGGATGGCTACACCTTC

D gene: TRBD2
CDR3 length: 15
J gene: TRBJ2-1
V gene: TRBV18
clone size: .
CDR3 protein: CASSPGLAGVSEQFF
CDR3 DNA: TGTGCCAGCTCCCCGGGACTAGCGGGAGTTAGTGAGCAGTTCTTC

D gene: .
CDR3 length: 13
J gene: TRBJ1-6
V gene: TRBV6-5
clone size: .
CDR3 protein: CASRLQENSPLHF
CDR3 DNA: TGTGCCAGCAGACTACAGGAGAATTCACCCCTCCACTTT

D gene: .
CDR3 length: 14
J gene: TRBJ2-7
V gene: TRBV10-3
clone size: few
CDR3 protein: CAIRETAAPYEQYF
CDR3 DNA: TGTGCCATCAGGGAGACAGCGGCACCCTACGAGCAGTACTTC

D gene: TRBD1
CDR3 length: 15
J gene: TRBJ1-2
V gene: TRBV6-5
clone size: .
CDR3 protein: CASSYGDRGRNGYTF
CDR3 DNA: TGTGCCAGCAGTTATGGGGACAGGGGCCGTAATGGCTACACCTTC

D gene: TRBD2
CDR3 length: 13
J gene: TRBJ2-1
V gene: TRBV5-1
clone size: .
CDR3 protein: CASSGLAGNEQFF
CDR3 DNA: TGCGCCAGCTCGGGACTAGCGGGAAATGAGCAGTTCTTC

D gene: .
CDR3 length: 15
J gene: TRBJ1-3
V gene: TRBV30
clone size: .
CDR3 protein: CAWSVQRSLGNTIYF
CDR3 DNA: TGTGCCTGGAGTGTACAACGGAGTCTGGGAAACACCATATATTTT

D gene: .
CDR3 length: 16
J gene: TRBJ1-2
V gene: TRBV4-1
clone size: .
CDR3 protein: CASSQGSDRTRGGYTF
CDR3 DNA: TGCGCCAGCAGCCAAGGCTCGGACCGCACTAGGGGTGGCTACACCTTC

D gene: .
CDR3 length: 13
J gene: TRBJ2-3
V gene: TRBV6-2/TRBV6-3
clone size: .
CDR3 protein: CASSSQSTDTQYF
CDR3 DNA: TGTGCCAGCAGTTCACAGAGCACAGATACGCAGTATTTT

D gene: .
CDR3 length: 13
J gene: TRBJ1-1
V gene: TRBV7-7
clone size: .
CDR3 protein: CASSSDRNTEAFF
CDR3 DNA: TGTGCCAGCAGCTCGGACAGGAACACTGAAGCTTTCTTT

D gene: .
CDR3 length: 13
J gene: TRBJ2-3
V gene: TRBV5-8
clone size: .
CDR3 protein: CASSFGRTDTQYF
CDR3 DNA: TGTGCCAGCAGCTTCGGCAGGACAGATACGCAGTATTTT